Here is one T cell receptor (beta chain) with its context. Its specificity is not known. The CDR3 length is 14 residues. Germline lookup yields CDR1 MDHEN and CDR2 SYDVKM. V gave up 4 bases and J gave up 6 bases, with 12 bases separating them. The sample originates from a study of shared clonotypes between healthy human individuals. Study-wide findings and caveats: Only blood was sampled, and tissue TCR repertoires likely differ from blood ones.

Clones were read by immunoSEQ multiplex PCR, and TCRdb kept only the in-frame ones, dropping some. The profile shows a few hundred thousand clones, around 97% of them singletons. This TCR was sampled from a woman between 25 and 40 years old in good health. The chain recombines TRBV28 with TRBJ2-2; D may match TRBD1 or TRBD2 (6 bases each). Sequencing used naive CD4+ T cells sorted from blood. As for subset: CD45RA+ positively selected. CDR3 sequence reads: CASSSGQRAGELFF. The CDR3 DNA is TGTGCCAGCAGTTCCGGACAGCGGGCCGGGGAGCTGTTTTTT.